The sequence of this T cell receptor beta chain was determined in a study of neurological immune-mediated disorders. Notes on the study in general: Multiple sclerosis, the disease with the least TCR clonal expansion, fell below healthy controls, whereas HTLV-1-associated myelopathy showed the most. Neither clinical nor MRI features were associated with the multiple sclerosis repertoire cluster.

cDNA was made by 5'RACE with 10-nucleotide random UMIs. TCRdb processed the 5' RACE reads anew with MiXCR; each CDR3 protein has one entry. This table holds some 66,000 distinct CDR3 sequences, 3.4% found once. This CDR3 is 14 amino acids long. V lost 4 bases to trimming and J lost 5 bases; unmatched junction nucleotides: 9. The germline CDR1 and CDR2 sequences are DFQATT and SNEGSKA (reference sequence). In its sample, this clonotype was seen many times. Antigen: not known. Input material: PBMCs. This receptor was identified in a man aged 40-50 years with multiple sclerosis. This chain links TRBV20-1 with TRBJ2-3; 7 bases match TRBD2. The CDR3 is CSATAGTTQDTQYF. The CDR3 nucleotides are TGCAGTGCTACTGCCGGGACTACACAAGATACGCAGTATTTT.